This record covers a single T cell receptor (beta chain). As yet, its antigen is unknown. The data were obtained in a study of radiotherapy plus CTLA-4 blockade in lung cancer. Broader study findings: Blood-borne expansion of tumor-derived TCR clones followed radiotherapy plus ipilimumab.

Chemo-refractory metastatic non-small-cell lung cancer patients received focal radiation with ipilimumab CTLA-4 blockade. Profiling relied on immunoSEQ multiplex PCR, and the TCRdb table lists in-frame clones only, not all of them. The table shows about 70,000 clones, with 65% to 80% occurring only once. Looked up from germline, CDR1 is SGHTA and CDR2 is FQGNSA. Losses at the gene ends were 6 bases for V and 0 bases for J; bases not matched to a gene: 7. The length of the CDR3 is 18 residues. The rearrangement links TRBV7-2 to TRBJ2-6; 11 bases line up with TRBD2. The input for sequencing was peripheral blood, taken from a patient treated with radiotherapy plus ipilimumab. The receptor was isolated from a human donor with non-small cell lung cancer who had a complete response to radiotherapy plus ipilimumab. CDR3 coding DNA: TGTGCCAGCAGTTTCCGACTAGCGGGATACTCTGGGGCCAACGTCCTGACTTTC. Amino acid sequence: CASSFRLAGYSGANVLTF.